These 21 T cell receptor beta chains originate from one sample sequenced in a study of shared clonotypes between healthy human individuals. Produced via immunoSEQ multiplex PCR; TCRdb's table is partial and in-frame only. This sample has about 2 million clones, with roughly 95% found just once. Naive CD8 cells comprised CD45RO-negative, CCR7-positively selected cells, excluding terminally differentiated effector memory CD45RA+ cells. Sequences were obtained from naive CD8+ T cells sorted from blood. The origin of the receptors is a man aged 18 to 35 in good health.

The rearrangement links TRBV12-5 to TRBJ1-3; D remains unclear. The CDR3 loop spans 14 amino acids. Germline V gene sequence: CDR1 LGHNT, CDR2 FRNRAP. The V end lost 7 bases, the J end lost 0 bases, and 10 bases lay between the germline ends. Written as DNA, the CDR3 is TGTGCTAGTGTCCCGATCAGCTCTGGAAACACCATATATTTT. This translates into CASVPISSGNTIYF.

This chain connects TRBV29-1 to TRBJ1-2; possible D gene TRBD1, 6 bases. The V end lost 7 bases, the J end lost 1 base, and 13 bases lay between the germline ends. CDR3 length equals 13 residues. Germline V gene lookup returns CDR1 SQVTM and CDR2 ANQGSEA. The CDR3 protein is CSALTGVNYGYTF. In DNA, the CDR3 is TGCAGCGCCCTGACAGGAGTTAACTATGGCTACACCTTC.

This clone was counted a few times. The rearrangement joins TRBV27 to TRBJ1-6; D is unclear. Germline-derived CDR1 and CDR2 are MNHEY and SMNVEV (reference sequence). The CDR3 contains 15 residues. V was shortened by 0 bases and J by 11 bases, with 14 bases between the two germline ends. CDR3 loop: CASSLSTDYGPPLHF. CDR3 nucleotides: TGTGCCAGCAGTTTATCGACCGATTACGGCCCACCCCTCCACTTT.

The genes are TRBV4-1 and TRBJ2-7; a weak D match, TRBD2 (5 bases). CDR3 length: 15 amino acids. Trimming removed 0 bases at V and 0 bases at J, with 9 bases between. Germline assignment: CDR1 MGHRA and CDR2 YSYEKL. CDR3 sequence reads: CASSQERASSYEQYF. Written as DNA, the CDR3 is TGCGCCAGCAGCCAAGAGAGGGCATCCTCCTACGAGCAGTACTTC.

This clone turned up a few times. The chain links TRBV2 to TRBJ1-2; no firm D call. CDR1 and CDR2 from the germline V gene are SNHLY and FYNNEI. The CDR3 loop spans 12 amino acids. Trimming shortened V by 11 bases and J by 2 bases, and 12 bases separated the two germline ends. CDR3 sequence: CAGGGMNYGYTF. The CDR3 DNA follows: TGTGCCGGTGGCGGGATGAACTATGGCTACACCTTC.

This rearrangement joins TRBV7-2 to TRBJ2-5, with D possibly being TRBD2 (6 bases). V gave up 3 bases and J gave up 10 bases, with 12 bases separating them. CDR3 length equals 12 residues. From germline, CDR1 is SGHTA and CDR2 FQGNSA. In DNA, the CDR3 is TGTGCCAGCAGCTTGGGTGGGAGGATCCAGTACTTC. Translated, it gives CASSLGGRIQYF.

The J gene is TRBJ2-2, the V gene TRBV7-9; D not certain. The CDR3 extends over 12 amino acids. Germline CDR1 SEHNR, CDR2 FQNEAQ (reference sequence). Trimming took off 4 bases at V and 5 bases at J, with 5 bases between the two ends. CDR3 nucleotides: TGTGCCAGCAGCTCCGAAACCGGGGAGCTGTTTTTT. This translates into CASSSETGELFF.

The chain joins TRBV19 to TRBJ2-1; 9 bases align to TRBD1. V lost 9 bases, J lost 4 bases, and 7 bases stayed unmatched. The germline V gene encodes CDR1 LNHDA and CDR2 SQIVND (reference sequence). This CDR3 contains 14 residues. The CDR3 DNA reads as TGTGCCAGCGTCGGGGGGACAGGGTACAATGAGCAGTTCTTC. It yields the protein CASVGGTGYNEQFF.

The J gene is TRBJ2-7, the V gene TRBV4-1; D is unresolved. The ends were cut back, 4 bases at V and 2 bases at J, with 9 bases in the middle. CDR1 MGHRA and CDR2 YSYEKL come from the germline V gene. The CDR3 has 13 residues. CDR3: CASSPDIAYEQYF. The CDR3, as DNA: TGCGCCAGCAGCCCCGACATCGCCTACGAGCAGTACTTC.

The genes are TRBV7-3 and TRBJ1-5; D is unresolved. The CDR3 consists of 13 residues. Germline loops: CDR1 SGHTA, CDR2 FQGTGA. The V gene lost 6 bases and the J gene lost 5 bases, with 11 bases spanning the gap. The CDR3 spells CASSSDGDQPQHF. Here the CDR3 DNA reads TGTGCCAGCAGTTCGGACGGAGATCAGCCCCAGCATTTT. The full variable domain, in which reference TRBV7-3 and TRBJ1-5 provide the parts outside the CDR3, is GAGVSQTPSNKVTEKGKYVELRCDPISGHTALYWYRQSLGQGPEFLIYFQGTGAADDSGLPNDRFFAVRPEGSVSTLKIQRTERGDSAVYLCASSSDGDQPQHFGDGTRLSIL.

CDR3 protein: CAWSSGTGAYEQYF. The CDR3 DNA reads as TGTGCCTGGAGCTCCGGGACAGGTGCGTACGAGCAGTACTTC. V gene TRBV30 combines with J gene TRBJ2-7; 8 bases align to TRBD1. Germline V gene data show CDR1 as GTSNPN and CDR2 as SVGIG (reference sequence). This CDR3 has 14 amino acids. Trimming cost V 3 bases and J 4 bases; bases outside gene matches: 8.

This chain connects TRBV5-1 to TRBJ1-4; 7 nucleotides line up with TRBD1. Unmatched junction bases numbered 9, after V lost 4 bases and J lost 0 bases. The germline gives CDR1 SGHRS, CDR2 YFSETQ. This CDR3 is built from 17 residues. The CDR3 bases are TGCGCCAGCAGCCCCTACGGACAGGAAGCAACTAATGAAAAACTGTTTTTT. Translated, it gives CASSPYGQEATNEKLFF.

This chain connects TRBV5-1 to TRBJ2-7; 7 bases line up with TRBD2. V shed 4 bases and J 6 bases; nucleotides not matched to a gene: 16. Germline V lookup: CDR1 SGHRS, CDR2 YFSETQ. This CDR3 has 16 amino acids. The CDR3 protein is CASSTSGGGVRSEQYF. Here the CDR3 DNA reads TGCGCCAGCAGCACGTCTGGCGGGGGAGTCCGAAGCGAGCAGTACTTC. Looking up the rest from reference TRBV5-1 and TRBJ2-7 gives the full variable domain: KAGVTQTPRYLIKTRGQQVTLSCSPISGHRSVSWYQQTPGQGLQFLFEYFSETQRNKGNFPGRFSGRQFSNSRSEMNVSTLELGDSALYLCASSTSGGGVRSEQYFGPGTRLTVT.

V gene TRBV30 combines with J gene TRBJ2-7; 9 bases agree with TRBD1. With V trimmed by 4 bases and J by 2 bases, 6 bases remained unmatched. The CDR3 covers 14 residues. Germline V gene data show CDR1 as GTSNPN and CDR2 as SVGIG (reference sequence). The CDR3 protein is CAWTGTGTPYEQYF. CDR3 DNA: TGTGCCTGGACCGGGACAGGGACACCCTACGAGCAGTACTTC.

The rearrangement links TRBV7-9 to TRBJ2-2; 10 bases are a match to TRBD2. V was pared by 1 base and J by 6 bases, with 8 bases of the junction left unmatched. Germline V gives CDR1 SEHNR, CDR2 FQNEAQ (reference sequence). The CDR3 is 17 amino acids. CDR3 sequence (DNA): TGTGCCAGCAGCTTAGATGTGGCGAGCGGGAGGGCCGGGGAGCTGTTTTTT. It encodes CASSLDVASGRAGELFF.

Of note for this clone: This CDR3 is also generated by other DNA sequences in the sample. The chain has TRBV4-1 and TRBJ2-7; D is unresolved. CDR1 is MGHRA, CDR2 YSYEKL, per germline. V lost 4 bases and J 0 bases, leaving 10 bases between the germline ends. The CDR3 loop spans 14 amino acids. Here the CDR3 reads CASSPLPSSYEQYF. DNA of the CDR3: TGCGCCAGCAGCCCCTTGCCGAGCTCCTACGAGCAGTACTTC.

The V and J genes are TRBV20-1 and TRBJ2-5; 7 nucleotides line up with TRBD2. The V gene end was trimmed by 7 bases and the J gene end by 5 bases; junction bases not matched to a gene: 4. CDR1 is DFQATT and CDR2 is SNEGSKA in the germline V gene (reference sequence). This CDR3 region has 11 residues. CDR3 amino acids: CSEGGAETQYF. CDR3 coding DNA: TGCAGTGAGGGAGGGGCGGAGACCCAGTACTTC.

The chain combines TRBV5-1 with TRBJ1-1, with no clear D. The V and J ends lost 4 bases and 1 base respectively, with 17 bases between them. This CDR3 region has 16 residues. Germline V gives CDR1 SGHRS, CDR2 YFSETQ. CDR3 sequence reads: CASSPSWHPRNTEAFF. The CDR3 region has the DNA TGCGCCAGCAGCCCGAGCTGGCATCCAAGGAACACTGAAGCTTTCTTT.

The chain combines TRBV2 with TRBJ2-7; 8 positions match TRBD1. Germline values: CDR1 SNHLY, CDR2 FYNNEI. The CDR3 extends over 16 amino acids. V was pared by 4 bases and J by 0 bases, with 8 bases of the junction left unmatched. Here the CDR3 reads CASSAYGTGISYEQYF. CDR3 coding DNA: TGTGCCAGCAGTGCCTACGGGACAGGAATCTCCTACGAGCAGTACTTC.

This clone was recorded once. This chain joins TRBV27 and TRBJ2-3; 14 nucleotides align to TRBD2. Germline CDR1 is MNHEY and CDR2 is SMNVEV (reference sequence). Trimming took 7 bases from V and 4 from J; bases not matched to a gene: 4. The CDR3 length is 15 residues. The chain's CDR3 is CASKPGLAGADTQYF. Here the CDR3 DNA reads TGTGCCAGCAAACCGGGACTAGCGGGAGCAGATACGCAGTATTTT.

As DNA, the CDR3 is TGTGCCAGCAGCTTAACTAGCGGGAGCGGCGAGCAGTTCTTC. Translated, it gives CASSLTSGSGEQFF. This rearrangement joins TRBV11-3 to TRBJ2-1; 11 nucleotides line up with TRBD2. Per germline, CDR1 SGHNT and CDR2 YENEEA. The CDR3 runs to 14 residues. J gave up 10 bases and V 2 bases, and 4 bases lay outside the gene matches.